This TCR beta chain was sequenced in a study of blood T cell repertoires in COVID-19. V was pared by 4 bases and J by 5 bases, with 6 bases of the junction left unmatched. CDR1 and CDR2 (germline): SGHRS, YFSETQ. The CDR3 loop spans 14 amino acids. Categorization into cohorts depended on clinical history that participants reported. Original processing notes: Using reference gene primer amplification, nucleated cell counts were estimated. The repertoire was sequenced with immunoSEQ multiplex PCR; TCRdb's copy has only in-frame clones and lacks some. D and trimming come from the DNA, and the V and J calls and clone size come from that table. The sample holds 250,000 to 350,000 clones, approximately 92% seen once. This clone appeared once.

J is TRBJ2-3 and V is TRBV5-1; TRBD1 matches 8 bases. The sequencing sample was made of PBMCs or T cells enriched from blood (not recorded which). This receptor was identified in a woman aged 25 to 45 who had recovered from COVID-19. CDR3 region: CASSLTGVGDTQYF. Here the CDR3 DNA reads TGCGCCAGCAGCCTGACAGGGGTTGGAGATACGCAGTATTTT.